This TCR beta chain derives from a study of CD8+ T cells in alopecia areata. Across the whole study: Treated patients received oral tofacitinib, 5 to 10 mg twice daily.

Study-wide results and caveats: Scalp clonality, together with expanded CD8+ clones among the top 100, fell significantly with tofacitinib.

The treatment was: oral pan-JAK inhibitor, 5-10 mg twice daily. Trimming left V 1 base short and J 10 bases short, with 17 bases between. Germline V gene lookup returns CDR1 MGHRA and CDR2 YSYEKL. The CDR3 extends over 15 amino acids. Following RNA extraction, reverse transcription yielded cDNA that acted as the sequencing template. Sequenced by immunoSEQ multiplex PCR; TCRdb stores in-frame clones only, minus some. The repertoire consists of some 200,000 clones, with roughly 53% occurring once and the leading ten covering roughly 13%. On this clone: Its antigen is not identified.

The sequence derives from a human donor with alopecia areata. Source: CD8+ T cells sorted from blood, taken at week 24, from a patient treated with tofacitinib. This chain uses TRBV4-1 with TRBJ1-5, with D maybe TRBD1 (6 bases). The CDR3 protein is CASSQVEGDRYPQHF. CDR3 sequence (DNA): TGCGCCAGCAGCCAAGTAGAGGGGGATCGCTATCCCCAGCATTTT.